This T cell receptor (beta chain) stems from a study of identical twins. Notes on the study in general: Beta out-of-frame sequences showed weaker excess sharing between twins. Cross-sectional statistical analysis, not tracking of the same donors, underpinned the conclusions.

Template switching added a universal primer binding site, and final cDNA carried unique molecular identifiers. TCRdb reprocessed the 5' RACE reads via MiXCR and lists one record per CDR3 protein. The sample includes roughly 490,000 distinct CDR3 sequences, about 13% of them seen just once. Germline loops: CDR1 SGHDN, CDR2 FVKESK. V dropped 2 bases and J dropped 4 bases, with 11 bases sitting between them. The CDR3 sequence is 14 residues long. Comments on this clonotype: Its antigen is unidentified.

These records were also assigned to another study, of yellow fever vaccine responses in identical twins. That source adds: As reported, the vaccine T cell response of twins seemed partly convergent and partly personalized.

The specimen sequenced was CD4+ T cells sorted from blood. The TCR sequence derives from a woman between 18 and 29 years old in good health. The chain is built from TRBV14 and TRBJ1-2; a weak D match, TRBD1 (6 bases). This CDR3 is CASSQKQGVYGYTF. CDR3 bases: TGTGCCAGCAGCCAAAAACAGGGCGTCTATGGCTACACCTTC.